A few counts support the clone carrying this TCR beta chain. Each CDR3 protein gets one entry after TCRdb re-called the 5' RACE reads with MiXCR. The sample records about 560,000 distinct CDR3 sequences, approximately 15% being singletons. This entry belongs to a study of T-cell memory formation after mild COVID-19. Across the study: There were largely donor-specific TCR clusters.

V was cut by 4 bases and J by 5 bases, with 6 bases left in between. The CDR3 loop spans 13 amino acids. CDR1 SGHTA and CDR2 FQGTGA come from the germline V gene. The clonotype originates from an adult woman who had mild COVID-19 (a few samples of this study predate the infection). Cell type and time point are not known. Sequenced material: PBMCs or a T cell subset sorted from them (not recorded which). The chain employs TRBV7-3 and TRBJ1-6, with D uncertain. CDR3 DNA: TGTGCCAGCAGCTCTGGGCATAATTCACCCCTCCACTTT. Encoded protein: CASSSGHNSPLHF.